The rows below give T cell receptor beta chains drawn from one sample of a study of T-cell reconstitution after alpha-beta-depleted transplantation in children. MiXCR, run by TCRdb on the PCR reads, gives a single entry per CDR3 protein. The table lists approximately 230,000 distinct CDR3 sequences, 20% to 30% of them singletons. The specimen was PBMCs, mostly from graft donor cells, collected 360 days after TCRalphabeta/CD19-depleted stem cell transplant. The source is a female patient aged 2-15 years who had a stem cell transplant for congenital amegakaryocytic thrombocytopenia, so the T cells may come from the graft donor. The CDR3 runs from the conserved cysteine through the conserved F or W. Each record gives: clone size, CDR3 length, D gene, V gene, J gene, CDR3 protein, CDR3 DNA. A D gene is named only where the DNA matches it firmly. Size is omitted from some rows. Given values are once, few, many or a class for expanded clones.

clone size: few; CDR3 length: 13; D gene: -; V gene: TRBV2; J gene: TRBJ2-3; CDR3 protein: CASSADLSDTQYF; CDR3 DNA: TGTGCCAGCAGTGCAGACCTGAGCGATACGCAGTATTTT
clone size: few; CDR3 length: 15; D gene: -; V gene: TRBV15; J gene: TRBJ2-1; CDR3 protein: CATSRTGVPEDEQFF; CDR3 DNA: TGTGCCACCAGCCGAACTGGTGTACCTGAGGATGAGCAGTTCTTC
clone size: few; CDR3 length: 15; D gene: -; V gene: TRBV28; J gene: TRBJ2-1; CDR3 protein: CASTPPGNSYNEQFF; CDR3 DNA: TGTGCCAGCACCCCTCCCGGCAACAGTTACAATGAGCAGTTCTTC
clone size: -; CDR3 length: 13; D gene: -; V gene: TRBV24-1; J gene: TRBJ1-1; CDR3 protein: CATSTTLNTEAFF; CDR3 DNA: TGTGCCACCTCCACGACACTTAACACTGAAGCTTTCTTT
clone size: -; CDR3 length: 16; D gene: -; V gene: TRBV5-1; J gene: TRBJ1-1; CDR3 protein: CASSPGAGNVNPEAFF; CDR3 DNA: TGCGCCAGCAGCCCGGGGGCGGGCAACGTCAACCCTGAAGCTTTCTTT
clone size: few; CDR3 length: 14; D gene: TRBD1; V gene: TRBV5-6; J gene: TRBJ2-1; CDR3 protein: CASSFFQGVNEQFF; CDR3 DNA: TGTGCCAGCAGCTTCTTTCAGGGGGTCAATGAGCAGTTCTTC
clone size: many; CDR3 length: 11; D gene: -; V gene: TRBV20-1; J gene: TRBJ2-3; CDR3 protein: CSARITDTQYF; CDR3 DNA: TGCAGTGCTAGAATCACAGATACGCAGTATTTT
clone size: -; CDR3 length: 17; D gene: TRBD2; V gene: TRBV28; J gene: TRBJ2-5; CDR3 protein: CASSLLAGGNKAETQYF; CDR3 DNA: TGTGCCAGCAGTTTACTAGCGGGGGGAAACAAAGCAGAGACCCAGTACTTC
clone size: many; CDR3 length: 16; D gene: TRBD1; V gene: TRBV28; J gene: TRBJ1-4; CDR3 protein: CASSSPRTGLNEKLFF; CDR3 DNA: TGTGCCAGCAGTTCCCCTCGGACAGGTCTTAATGAAAAACTGTTTTTT
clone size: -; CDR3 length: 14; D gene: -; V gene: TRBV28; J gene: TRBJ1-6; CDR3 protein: CASSFSLDNSPLHF; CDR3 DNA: TGTGCCAGCAGTTTCTCCTTGGATAATTCACCCCTCCACTTT
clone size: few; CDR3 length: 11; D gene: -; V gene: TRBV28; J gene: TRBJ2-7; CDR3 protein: CASSLRVWQYF; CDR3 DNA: TGTGCCAGCAGTTTGAGGGTCTGGCAGTACTTC
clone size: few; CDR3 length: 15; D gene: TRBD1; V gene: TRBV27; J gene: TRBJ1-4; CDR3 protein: CASSQRQGRGEKLFF; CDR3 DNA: TGTGCCAGCAGTCAGAGACAGGGTCGGGGTGAAAAACTGTTTTTT
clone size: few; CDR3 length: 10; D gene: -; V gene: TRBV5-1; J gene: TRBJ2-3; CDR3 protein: CASITDTQYF; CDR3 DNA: TGCGCCAGCATCACAGATACGCAGTATTTT
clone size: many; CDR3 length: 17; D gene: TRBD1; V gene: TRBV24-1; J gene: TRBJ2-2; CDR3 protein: CATSDLNRGTNTGELFF; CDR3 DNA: TGTGCCACCAGTGACCTAAACAGGGGAACGAACACCGGGGAGCTGTTTTTT
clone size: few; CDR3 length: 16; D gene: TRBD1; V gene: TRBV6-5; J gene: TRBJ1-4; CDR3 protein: CASSSQGRRTNEKLFF; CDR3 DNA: TGTGCCAGCAGTTCACAGGGGCGTCGGACTAATGAAAAACTGTTTTTT
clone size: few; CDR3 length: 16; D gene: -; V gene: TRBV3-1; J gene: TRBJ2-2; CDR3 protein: CASSQELGRNTGELFF; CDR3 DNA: TGTGCCAGCAGCCAAGAACTGGGCCGAAACACCGGGGAGCTGTTTTTT
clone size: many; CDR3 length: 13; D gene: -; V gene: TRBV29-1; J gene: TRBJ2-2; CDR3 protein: CSVSMSGTGELFF; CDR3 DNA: TGCAGCGTTTCCATGTCAGGGACCGGGGAGCTGTTTTTT
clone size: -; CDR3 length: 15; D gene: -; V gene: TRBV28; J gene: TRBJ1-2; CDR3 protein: CAAGGGVTVPDGYTF; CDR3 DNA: TGTGCCGCCGGAGGGGGGGTAACGGTTCCCGATGGCTACACCTTC
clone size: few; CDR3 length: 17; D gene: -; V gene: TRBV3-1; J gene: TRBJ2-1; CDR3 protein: CASSQDGTLLSYNEQFF; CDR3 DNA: TGTGCCAGCAGCCAAGATGGAACGCTTCTCTCCTACAATGAGCAGTTCTTC
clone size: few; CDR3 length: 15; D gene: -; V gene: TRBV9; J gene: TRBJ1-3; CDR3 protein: CASSPWLNPGNTIYF; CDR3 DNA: TGTGCCAGCAGCCCGTGGCTTAACCCTGGAAACACCATATATTTT
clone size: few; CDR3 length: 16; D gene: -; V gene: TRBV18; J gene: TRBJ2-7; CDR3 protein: CASSPPGRKDSYEQYF; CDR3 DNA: TGTGCCAGCTCACCACCCGGCAGGAAAGACTCCTACGAGCAGTACTTC
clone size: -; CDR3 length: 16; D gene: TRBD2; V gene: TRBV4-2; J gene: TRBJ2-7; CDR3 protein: CASSQDALAGTYEQYF; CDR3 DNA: TGTGCCAGCAGCCAAGATGCGCTAGCGGGAACCTACGAGCAGTACTTC
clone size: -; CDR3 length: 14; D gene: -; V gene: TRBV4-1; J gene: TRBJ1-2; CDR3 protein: CASSLPGTVYGYTF; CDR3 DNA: TGCGCCAGCAGCCTGCCCGGGACGGTTTATGGCTACACCTTC
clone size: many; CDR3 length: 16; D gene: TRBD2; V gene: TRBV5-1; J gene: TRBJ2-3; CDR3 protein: CASSLAFQRDSDTQYF; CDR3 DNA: TGCGCCAGCAGCTTGGCGTTCCAGCGGGATTCAGATACGCAGTATTTT
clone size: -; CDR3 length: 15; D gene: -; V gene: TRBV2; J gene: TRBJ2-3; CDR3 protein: CASSQGMALTDTQYF; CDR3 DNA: TGTGCCAGCAGTCAGGGGATGGCACTCACAGATACGCAGTATTTT
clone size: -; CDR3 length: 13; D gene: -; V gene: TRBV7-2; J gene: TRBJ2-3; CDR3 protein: CASSLYWEDTQYF; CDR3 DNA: TGTGCCAGCAGCTTATATTGGGAAGATACGCAGTATTTT
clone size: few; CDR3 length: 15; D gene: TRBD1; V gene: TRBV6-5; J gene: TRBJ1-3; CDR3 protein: CASSYRYRGGNTIYF; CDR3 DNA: TGTGCCAGCAGTTACAGATACAGGGGTGGAAACACCATATATTTT
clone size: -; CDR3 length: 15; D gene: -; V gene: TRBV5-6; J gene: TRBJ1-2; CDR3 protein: CASSWGVQTSSGYTF; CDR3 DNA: TGTGCCAGCAGCTGGGGGGTACAGACCTCTTCCGGCTACACCTTC